This T cell receptor beta chain appears in the sequencing data of a study of OX40 agonist ivuxolimab in advanced cancers. Study conclusions and caveats: With doses of 0.1 to 3.0 mg/kg, CD4+ and CD8+ blood T cells had undergone clonal expansion by week 6. The antigens recognized by the expanded peripheral T cells, that is their antigen specificity, were not determined.

Note on this clone: The antigen is unknown.

Method: immunoSEQ multiplex PCR; TCRdb's copy keeps in-frame clones and lacks some. The data contain tens of thousands of clones, 75% to 90% of them singletons. This clonotype was sampled from an adult with an advanced solid tumor such as melanoma, head and neck, liver or kidney cancer. The specimen comprised CD4+ or CD8+ T cells sorted from blood, sampled in a trial of the OX40 agonist ivuxolimab.

The DNA for the CDR3 is TGTGCCAGCAGCCAGGACAGGGGGTTCAACGAGCAGTACTTC. Protein: CASSQDRGFNEQYF. V and J are TRBV5-6 and TRBJ2-7, with 10 bases that match TRBD1. The V and J ends lost 4 bases and 5 bases, in that order; junction bases with no gene match: 6. This CDR3 region has 14 residues. Looked up from germline, CDR1 is SGHDT and CDR2 is YYEEEE.